A selection of T cell receptor beta chains follows, all from one sample in a study of T cell responses to AZD1222 COVID-19 vaccine. Assay used: immunoSEQ multiplex PCR; TCRdb lists only in-frame clones, some missing. This sample has approximately 130,000 clones, with 84% found just once. The sample here was peripheral blood, taken 28 days after the second AZD1222 dose. The receptors were sampled from an adult who received the AZD1222 COVID-19 vaccine. Both conserved end residues are part of each CDR3. A D gene is named only where the DNA matches it firmly. Only part of the rows carry a size: once, few, many, or a class if the clone is expanded.

v_gene	j_gene	d_gene	abundance	CDR3aa	CDR3nt
TRBV5-1	TRBJ1-6	TRBD1	.	CASSPDRPGSSYNSPLHF	TGCGCCAGCAGCCCGGACAGGCCCGGGAGCTCCTATAATTCACCCCTCCACTTT
TRBV11-2	TRBJ1-5	.	once	CASSLSDSNQPQHF	TGTGCCAGCAGCTTAAGTGATAGCAATCAGCCCCAGCATTTT
TRBV29-1	TRBJ2-6	.	once	CSVEAYPSNRVSGANVLTF	TGCAGCGTTGAAGCCTACCCGTCCAACAGGGTCTCTGGGGCCAACGTCCTGACTTTC
TRBV28	TRBJ1-3	.	.	CASSSRNSGNTIYF	TGTGCCAGCAGTTCCAGGAACTCTGGAAACACCATATATTTT
TRBV29-1	TRBJ1-2	.	once	CSVEGMGGYTF	TGCAGCGTTGAAGGGATGGGAGGCTACACCTTC
TRBV6-5	TRBJ2-2	TRBD2	once	CASSLAGGNTGELFF	TGTGCCAGCAGTCTAGCGGGGGGGAACACCGGGGAGCTGTTTTTT
TRBV11-2	TRBJ2-1	.	.	CASSLRATTIPNEQFF	TGTGCCAGCAGCCTGAGAGCTACCACGATCCCCAATGAGCAGTTCTTC
TRBV5-1	TRBJ2-7	.	once	CASSLWAGTYEQYF	TGCGCCAGCAGCTTATGGGCCGGAACCTACGAGCAGTACTTC
TRBV12-3/TRBV12-4	TRBJ2-2	.	.	CASSLGGGELFF	TGTGCCAGCAGTTTAGGCGGCGGGGAGCTGTTTTTT
TRBV15	TRBJ1-6	.	.	CATSRELPAPLHF	TGTGCCACCAGCAGAGAGTTGCCAGCCCCCCTCCACTTT
TRBV28	TRBJ1-5	.	.	CASSPPNQPQHF	TGTGCCAGCAGTCCCCCTAATCAGCCCCAGCATTTT
TRBV6-5	TRBJ1-6	TRBD1	.	CASSYSRTGDSPLHF	TGTGCCAGCAGTTACTCGAGGACAGGGGATTCACCCCTCCACTTT
TRBV6-2/TRBV6-3	TRBJ2-5	.	few	CASSYVRGLLGETQYF	TGTGCCAGCAGTTACGTACGGGGCCTCCTTGGGGAGACCCAGTACTTC
TRBV28	TRBJ1-6	.	once	CASSLFASPLHF	TGTGCCAGCAGTTTATTTGCTTCACCCCTCCACTTT